This record looks at one TCR beta chain sequence and its context. Its specificity is not known. These data originate in a study of response to subunit inactivated influenza vaccine. TCRdb used MiXCR to reprocess the RT-PCR reads, holding one entry per CDR3 protein. The table has around 520,000 distinct CDR3 sequences, 12% seen once. The study's findings and limits: That few new T cells are recruited by each seasonal influenza vaccination was the authors' suggestion.

This CDR3 region has 13 residues. Deletions cut 2 bases from V and 6 bases from J, with 7 bases between. In germline, CDR1 is SGHAT, CDR2 FQNNGV. This sequence was found in a man aged 45-60 years who received an inactivated influenza vaccine. Material: PBMCs from blood, obtained on the day of vaccination. This sequence joins TRBV11-2 and TRBJ2-2; weak D call: TRBD2 (5 bases). The CDR3 DNA reads TGTGCCAGCAGCTTACACGGGGCCGGGGAGCTGTTTTTT. The encoded protein is CASSLHGAGELFF.